The rows below give T cell receptor beta chains drawn from one sample of a study of multiple sclerosis patients with progressive multifocal leukoencephalopathy. Measured with immunoSEQ multiplex PCR; TCRdb has only the in-frame clones, and not every one. The table lists 25,000 to 35,000 clones, nearly 95% of them singletons. Sequenced sample: PBMCs. Receptors were obtained from a man aged 25-45 years with multiple sclerosis. Both conserved end residues are part of each CDR3. The D gene is left open where the match is weak. Only some rows state a clone size, as once, few, many or a class for expanded clones.

TRBJ2-2 | TRBV19 | . | TRBD2 | CASSTTGTSITGELFF | TGTGCCAGTAGTACCACCGGGACTAGCATCACCGGGGAGCTGTTTTTT
TRBJ2-3 | TRBV5-5 | . | . | CASRPRQDSSTDTQYF | TGTGCCAGCAGACCTAGACAGGATAGTAGCACAGATACGCAGTATTTT
TRBJ2-7 | TRBV5-6 | . | . | CASSLRAQYEQYF | TGTGCCAGCAGCTTGAGGGCCCAATACGAGCAGTACTTC
TRBJ2-1 | TRBV5-1 | few | TRBD2 | CASSSRTSGKGMNEQFF | TGCGCCAGCAGCTCCCGGACTAGCGGGAAGGGAATGAATGAGCAGTTCTTC
TRBJ2-1 | TRBV18 | . | . | CASSPQTGTGYEQFF | TGTGCCAGCTCTCCCCAGACTGGGACCGGGTATGAGCAGTTCTTC
TRBJ2-5 | TRBV4-3 | . | TRBD2 | CASSQASSGKTGVETQYF | TGCGCCAGCAGCCAAGCTTCTAGCGGAAAGACGGGTGTGGAGACCCAGTACTTC
TRBJ2-7 | TRBV27 | . | . | CASSLRGRALLYEQYF | TGTGCCAGCAGTTTACGCGGGCGAGCCCTCCTCTACGAGCAGTACTTC
TRBJ2-3 | TRBV12-2 | once | . | CATPLPQPGTDTQYF | TGTGCAACCCCCCTTCCTCAACCCGGCACAGATACGCAGTATTTT
TRBJ2-1 | TRBV2 | once | TRBD1 | CASSGDRSNNEQFF | TGTGCCAGCAGTGGGGACAGGTCGAACAATGAGCAGTTCTTC
TRBJ2-7 | TRBV7-9 | . | . | CASSGDNYEQYF | TGTGCCAGCAGCGGCGACAACTACGAGCAGTACTTC
TRBJ2-7 | TRBV9 | . | TRBD2 | CASSVQGGGPYEQYF | TGTGCCAGCAGCGTACAGGGCGGGGGGCCCTACGAGCAGTACTTC
TRBJ1-1 | TRBV29-1 | once | . | CSGDGGRTEAFF | TGCAGCGGCGACGGGGGCCGTACTGAAGCTTTCTTT
TRBJ2-1 | TRBV4-3 | . | TRBD2 | CASSQEWGGSSYNEQFF | TGCGCCAGCAGCCAAGAGTGGGGCGGGAGCTCCTACAATGAGCAGTTCTTC
TRBJ2-3 | TRBV4-3 | . | . | CASSPRPTDTQYF | TGCGCCAGCAGCCCTCGCCCAACAGATACGCAGTATTTT
TRBJ2-7 | TRBV4-2 | once | . | CASSPGLSSYEQYF | TGTGCCAGCAGCCCGGGACTTAGCTCCTACGAGCAGTACTTC
TRBJ2-3 | TRBV2 | . | . | CASCKVSVGDTQYF | TGTGCCAGCTGCAAGGTCTCCGTGGGAGATACGCAGTATTTT
TRBJ2-1 | TRBV5-8 | . | TRBD2 | CASSLGGAGLAVYNEQFF | TGTGCCAGCAGCTTGGGGGGGGCCGGACTAGCGGTTTACAATGAGCAGTTCTTC
TRBJ2-7 | TRBV7-2 | . | . | CASSLGSGAYEQYF | TGTGCCAGCAGCTTAGGATCCGGGGCCTACGAGCAGTACTTC
TRBJ2-5 | TRBV6-6 | . | . | CASSFTRQAIQETQYF | TGTGCCAGCAGTTTTACCCGACAGGCGATCCAAGAGACCCAGTACTTC
TRBJ2-2 | TRBV5-1 | . | TRBD2 | CASSGQGLAVTGELFF | TGCGCCAGCAGTGGTCAAGGACTAGCGGTAACCGGGGAGCTGTTTTTT
TRBJ2-1 | TRBV10-3 | . | TRBD1 | CAISGTGGYNEQFF | TGTGCCATCAGTGGTACAGGGGGCTACAATGAGCAGTTCTTC
TRBJ2-3 | TRBV19 | . | TRBD2 | CASSTASGGTQYF | TGTGCCAGTAGTACAGCTAGCGGGGGAACGCAGTATTTT
TRBJ2-3 | TRBV7-9 | . | . | CASSLLKLGDTQYF | TGTGCCAGCAGCCTCCTTAAACTGGGCGATACGCAGTATTTT
TRBJ1-1 | TRBV29-1 | . | . | CSGWEMQGRRTEAFF | TGCAGCGGGTGGGAGATGCAGGGGCGTAGGACTGAAGCTTTCTTT
TRBJ2-1 | TRBV11-2 | . | . | CASSLVGGDEQFF | TGTGCCAGCAGCTTAGTTGGTGGGGACGAGCAGTTCTTC
TRBJ1-2 | TRBV11-2 | . | TRBD1 | CASSLNRGPGYTF | TGTGCCAGCAGCTTAAACAGGGGGCCCGGCTACACCTTC
TRBJ1-1 | TRBV9 | . | . | CASSVGDRGTEAFF | TGTGCCAGCAGCGTAGGGGATAGGGGGACTGAAGCTTTCTTT
TRBJ2-1 | TRBV30 | . | . | CAWSPYFRGSYNEQFF | TGTGCCTGGAGTCCATACTTCAGGGGCTCCTACAATGAGCAGTTCTTC
TRBJ1-1 | TRBV6-6 | . | . | CASSPSDGEAFF | TGTGCCAGCAGTCCCAGTGACGGTGAAGCTTTCTTT
TRBJ2-7 | TRBV4-1 | . | TRBD1 | CASSQDTGGRYEQYF | TGCGCCAGCAGCCAAGATACAGGGGGCAGGTACGAGCAGTACTTC
TRBJ2-2 | TRBV18 | . | . | CASSRFFLTNTGELFF | TGTGCCAGCTCACGATTTTTTTTGACGAACACCGGGGAGCTGTTTTTT
TRBJ1-5 | TRBV18 | . | TRBD1 | CASSPGQELNQPQHF | TGTGCCAGCTCACCAGGACAGGAGTTGAATCAGCCCCAGCATTTT